What follows are 11 T cell receptor beta chains derived from one specimen sequenced in a study of blood T cells in healthy people across ages. Then a second PCR, running about 6 to 12 cycles, was carried out with a sample-barcoded 5' primer and a J-beta primer mix. In TCRdb, the 5' RACE reads were re-called with MiXCR into one record per CDR3 protein. The sample consists of roughly 680,000 distinct CDR3 sequences, approximately 52% of them appearing once. The sample comprised blood. The receptors originated from a woman of 80 years or more in good health.

The rearrangement links TRBV30 to TRBJ2-1; weak D call: TRBD2 (6 bases). Per germline, CDR1 GTSNPN and CDR2 SVGIG (reference sequence). The CDR3 is 17 residues long. V was shortened by 2 bases and J by 10 bases, with 27 bases between the two germline ends. This chain's CDR3 is CAWSSLPGSSEKGEQFF. The CDR3 DNA is TGTGCCTGGAGTTCCCTTCCCGGCTCTAGCGAGAAAGGGGAGCAGTTCTTC.

This clonotype has more than one count but fewer than ten. The V and J genes are TRBV28 and TRBJ2-1; 9 nucleotides line up with TRBD1. The CDR3 has 16 residues. Germline lookup yields CDR1 MDHEN and CDR2 SYDVKM. V lost 7 bases and J lost 13; bases outside the gene matches: 20. CDR3 in DNA: TGTGCCAGCACCCCCATCTGGACAGGGGAGAATGAGACCCAGTTCTTC. This encodes CASTPIWTGENETQFF.

The table lists this clonotype with a few counts. The chain joins TRBV28 to TRBJ2-5; possibly TRBD1 for D (6 bases). The CDR3 extends over 15 amino acids. The germline gives CDR1 MDHEN, CDR2 SYDVKM. V gave up 5 bases and J gave up 0 bases, with 13 bases separating them. CDR3 in DNA: TGTGCCAGCAGTATACAGGGAAAGTACCAAGAGACCCAGTACTTC. Its protein is CASSIQGKYQETQYF. The variable domain in full, with the rest retrieved from reference TRBV28 and TRBJ2-5, is DVKVTQSSRYLVKRTGEKVFLECVQDMDHENMFWYRQDPGLGLRLIYFSYDVKMKEKGDIPEGYSVSREKKERFSLILESASTNQTSMYLCASSIQGKYQETQYFGPGTRLLVL.

The V call is TRBV29-1, the J call TRBJ2-5, with D possibly matching TRBD1 (5 bases). The CDR3 is 13 residues long. V lost 4 bases, J lost 1 base, and 10 bases lay in between. The V gene's germline CDR1 is SQVTM and CDR2 ANQGSEA. In DNA form, the CDR3 reads TGCAGCGTTGGGGGCAGGCTCCAAGAGACCCAGTACTTC. Translated, it gives CSVGGRLQETQYF.

This clonotype occurred a few times. The chain joins TRBV28 to TRBJ2-1; a weak D match, TRBD2 (6 bases). Germline-derived CDR1 and CDR2 are MDHEN and SYDVKM. V was clipped by 7 bases and J by 0 bases, with 16 bases between them. The CDR3 sequence is 16 residues long. CDR3 nucleotide sequence: TGTGCCAGCACTTTGTCGGGACTCATCTCCTACAATGAGCAGTTCTTC. Encoded protein: CASTLSGLISYNEQFF.

The chain couples TRBV7-9 to TRBJ2-6; the match to TRBD1 covers 9 bases. V was pared by 3 bases and J by 1 base, with 10 bases of the junction left unmatched. The CDR3 has 19 amino acids. Looked up from germline, CDR1 is SEHNR and CDR2 is FQNEAQ (reference sequence). CDR3 sequence (DNA): TGTGCCAGCAGCTTTTCCGGACAGGGGTTTATTTCTGGGGCCAACGTCCTGACTTTC. As protein: CASSFSGQGFISGANVLTF.

J is TRBJ1-6 and V is TRBV28; D ambiguous. This CDR3 is built from 15 residues. Deletions cut 6 bases from V and 9 bases from J, with 18 bases between. Looked up from germline, CDR1 is MDHEN and CDR2 is SYDVKM. The CDR3 nucleotides are TGTGCCAGCAGCCCCCGGAGGAGGTTATCTTCACCCCTCCACTTT. Its translation: CASSPRRRLSSPLHF.

This clonotype was seen a handful of times. The chain has TRBV4-3 and TRBJ2-1; TRBD2 matches 10 bases. Germline CDR1 and CDR2: LGHNA and YSLEER. The V gene end was trimmed by 4 bases and the J gene end by 4 bases; junction bases not matched to a gene: 4. The CDR3 loop spans 15 amino acids. The CDR3: CASSPGTSDYNEQFF. The CDR3 nucleotides are TGCGCCAGCAGCCCCGGGACTAGCGATTACAATGAGCAGTTCTTC.

The V and J genes are TRBV20-1 and TRBJ2-7, with D perhaps matching TRBD1 or TRBD2 (6 bases each). CDR1 is DFQATT, CDR2 SNEGSKA, per germline (reference sequence). With 7 bases removed from V and 5 bases from J, the gap between germline ends came to 15 bases. The CDR3 length is 12 residues. The CDR3 spells CSVRGPVHEQYF. The CDR3 nucleotides are TGCAGTGTCCGGGGGCCAGTACACGAGCAGTACTTC.

This clonotype was detected ten times or more. CDR3 in amino acids: CASSSPSRVRGETQYF. The CDR3 DNA follows: TGTGCCAGCAGTTCTCCCTCCCGGGTCCGAGGGGAGACCCAGTACTTC. The V call is TRBV27, the J call TRBJ2-5; possible D gene TRBD2, 5 bases. With 4 bases removed from V and 5 bases from J, the gap between germline ends came to 20 bases. This CDR3 has 16 residues. Germline CDR1 reads MNHEY; CDR2 reads SMNVEV (reference sequence).

The rearrangement joins TRBV20-1 to TRBJ2-7; 8 nucleotides line up with TRBD2. The germline gives CDR1 DFQATT, CDR2 SNEGSKA (reference sequence). This CDR3 has 13 amino acids. J was trimmed by 6 bases and V by 6 bases; bases with no gene match: 10. The CDR3: CSAQRETPREQYF. The CDR3 region has the DNA TGCAGTGCCCAGCGGGAGACCCCGCGCGAGCAGTACTTC.